The source of this T cell receptor beta chain is a study of blood T cells in healthy people across ages. Through a sample-barcoded 5' primer and a J-beta primer mix, a second PCR was run for roughly 6 to 12 cycles. Each CDR3 protein is one row after TCRdb ran MiXCR on the 5' RACE reads. The profile shows about 760,000 distinct CDR3 sequences, roughly 50% of them singletons. A remark on this clonotype: The target antigen is unknown.

Whole-study results and caveats: Relative to aged donors, long-lived donors carried more naive CD4+ cells and displayed higher diversity.

V shed 6 bases and J shed 3 bases, with 15 bases lying between them. The CDR3 totals 13 residues. CDR1 and CDR2 from the germline V gene are DFQATT and SNEGSKA (reference sequence). The V gene is TRBV20-1, the J gene TRBJ2-7; D uncertain. The clonotype originates from a man between 35 and 55 years old in good health. Sequencing used blood. CDR3 sequence: CSADRRTDYEQYF. In DNA form, the CDR3 reads TGCAGTGCCGACCGACGGACCGACTACGAGCAGTACTTC.